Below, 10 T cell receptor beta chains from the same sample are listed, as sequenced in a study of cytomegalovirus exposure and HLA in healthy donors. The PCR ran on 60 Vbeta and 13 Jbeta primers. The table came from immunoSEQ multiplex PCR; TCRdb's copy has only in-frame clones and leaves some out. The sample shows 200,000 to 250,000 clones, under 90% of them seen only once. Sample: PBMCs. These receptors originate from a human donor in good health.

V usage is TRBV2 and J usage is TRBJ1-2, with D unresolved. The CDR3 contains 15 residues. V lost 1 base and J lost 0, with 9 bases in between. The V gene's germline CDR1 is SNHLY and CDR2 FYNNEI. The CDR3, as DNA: TGTGCCAGCAGTGAAGTTCTAATAGCTAACTATGGCTACACCTTC. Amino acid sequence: CASSEVLIANYGYTF. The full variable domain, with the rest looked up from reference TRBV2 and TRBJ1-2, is EPEVTQTPSHQVTQMGQEVILRCVPISNHLYFYWYRQILGQKVEFLVSFYNNEISEKSEIFDDQFSVERPDGSNFTLKIRSTKLEDSAMYFCASSEVLIANYGYTFGSGTRLTVV.

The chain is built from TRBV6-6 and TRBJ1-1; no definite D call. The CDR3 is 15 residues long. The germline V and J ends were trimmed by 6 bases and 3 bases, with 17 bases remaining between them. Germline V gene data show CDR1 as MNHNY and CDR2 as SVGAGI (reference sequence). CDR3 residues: CASRPSREVHTEAFF. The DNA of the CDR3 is TGTGCCAGCAGACCGAGCCGGGAGGTGCACACTGAAGCTTTCTTT.

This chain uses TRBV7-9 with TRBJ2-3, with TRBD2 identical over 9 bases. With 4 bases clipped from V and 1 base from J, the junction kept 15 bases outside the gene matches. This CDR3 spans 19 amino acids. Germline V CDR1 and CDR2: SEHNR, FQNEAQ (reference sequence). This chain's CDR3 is CASSSHAGGRRHGTDTQYF. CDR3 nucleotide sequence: TGTGCCAGCAGCTCCCACGCGGGAGGGCGCCGGCATGGCACAGATACGCAGTATTTT.

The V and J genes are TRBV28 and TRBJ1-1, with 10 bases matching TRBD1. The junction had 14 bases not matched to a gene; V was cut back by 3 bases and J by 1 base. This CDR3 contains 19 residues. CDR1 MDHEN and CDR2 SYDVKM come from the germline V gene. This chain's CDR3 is CASSFYAGPGQGTNTEAFF. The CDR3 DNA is TGTGCCAGCAGTTTTTATGCAGGACCGGGACAGGGGACGAACACTGAAGCTTTCTTT.

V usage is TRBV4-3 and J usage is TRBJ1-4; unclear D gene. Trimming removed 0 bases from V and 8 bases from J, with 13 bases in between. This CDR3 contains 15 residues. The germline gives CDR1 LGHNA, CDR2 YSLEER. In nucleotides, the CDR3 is TGCGCCAGCAGCCAAGAATCAGGCCAGTGGGAAAAACTGTTTTTT. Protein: CASSQESGQWEKLFF.

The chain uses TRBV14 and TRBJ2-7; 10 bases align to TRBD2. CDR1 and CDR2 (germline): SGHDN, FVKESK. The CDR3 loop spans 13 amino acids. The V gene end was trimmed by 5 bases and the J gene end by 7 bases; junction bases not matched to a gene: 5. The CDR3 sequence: CASSSSGRGEQYF. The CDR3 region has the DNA TGTGCCAGCAGCTCCAGCGGGAGGGGGGAGCAGTACTTC.

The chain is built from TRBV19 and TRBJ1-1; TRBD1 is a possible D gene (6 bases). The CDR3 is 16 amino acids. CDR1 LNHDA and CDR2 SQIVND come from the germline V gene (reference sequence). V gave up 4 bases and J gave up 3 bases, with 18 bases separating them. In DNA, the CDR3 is TGTGCCAGTAGTAGGGACACCCGTATTGTCTACACTGAAGCTTTCTTT. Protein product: CASSRDTRIVYTEAFF.

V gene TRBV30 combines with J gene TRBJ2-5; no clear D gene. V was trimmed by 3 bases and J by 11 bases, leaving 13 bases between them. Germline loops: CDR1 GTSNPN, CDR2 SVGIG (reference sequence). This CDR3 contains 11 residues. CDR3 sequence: CAWSALHGQYF. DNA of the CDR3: TGTGCCTGGAGCGCCCTGCACGGGCAGTACTTC.

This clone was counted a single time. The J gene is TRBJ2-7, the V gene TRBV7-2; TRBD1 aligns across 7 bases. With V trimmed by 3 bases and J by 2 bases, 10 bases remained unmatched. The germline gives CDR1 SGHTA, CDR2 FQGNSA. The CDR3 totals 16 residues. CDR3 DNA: TGTGCCAGCAGCTTTTCGACAGGGAATGGAGCCTACGAGCAGTACTTC. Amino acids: CASSFSTGNGAYEQYF.

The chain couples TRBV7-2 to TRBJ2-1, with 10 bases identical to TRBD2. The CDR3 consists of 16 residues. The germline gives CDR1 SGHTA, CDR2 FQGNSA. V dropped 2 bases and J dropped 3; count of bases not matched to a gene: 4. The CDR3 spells CASSLLAGAGYNEQFF. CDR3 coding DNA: TGTGCCAGCAGCTTACTAGCGGGAGCTGGCTACAATGAGCAGTTCTTC. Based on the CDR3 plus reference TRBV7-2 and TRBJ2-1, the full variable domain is GAGVSQSPSNKVTEKGKDVELRCDPISGHTALYWYRQSLGQGLEFLIYFQGNSAPDKSGLPSDRFSAERTGGSVSTLTIQRTQQEDSAVYLCASSLLAGAGYNEQFFGPGTRLTVL.